The rows below give T cell receptor beta chains drawn from one sample of a study of cytomegalovirus exposure and HLA in healthy donors. The assay was immunoSEQ multiplex PCR, and TCRdb's table has in-frame clones only and misses some. Of about 89,000 clones in the sample, over 60% were seen once. Sequencing was performed on PBMCs. Source of these receptors: a young man in good health and CMV-seronegative. CDR3s include the opening cysteine and the closing phenylalanine or tryptophan. The D gene is left open where the match is weak. Clone size is given for some rows only: seen once, a few or many times, or a class if the clone is expanded.

V gene	CDR3 length	D gene	J gene	clone size	CDR3 protein	CDR3 DNA
TRBV6-1	13	.	TRBJ2-7	few	CATNLDSRYEQYF	TGTGCCACCAACCTGGACAGCCGCTACGAGCAGTACTTC
TRBV19	17	.	TRBJ1-5	.	CASSIGPSGISYQPQHF	TGTGCCAGTAGTATAGGCCCTTCAGGGATTTCATATCAGCCCCAGCATTTT
TRBV10-3	16	TRBD1	TRBJ1-1	.	CASSRPTGALNTEAFF	TGTGCCAGCAGTCGCCCCACAGGGGCTTTGAACACTGAAGCTTTCTTT
TRBV6-1	15	TRBD2	TRBJ2-4	.	CASSEGLAAKNIQYF	TGTGCCAGCAGTGAAGGGCTAGCGGCGAAAAACATTCAGTACTTC
TRBV7-6	21	TRBD2	TRBJ2-5	few	CASSFRIETGTSGGAEETQYF	TGTGCCAGCAGCTTCAGAATCGAAACCGGGACTAGCGGGGGGGCCGAGGAGACCCAGTACTTC
TRBV28	16	TRBD1	TRBJ1-1	.	CASSSTTWDRNTEAFF	TGTGCCAGCAGTTCGACTACTTGGGACAGGAACACTGAAGCTTTCTTT
TRBV5-1	18	.	TRBJ2-7	.	CASSRTTSRPAVSYEQYF	TGCGCCAGCAGCCGCACCACCAGTCGGCCGGCGGTCTCCTACGAGCAGTACTTC
TRBV4-1	14	.	TRBJ2-7	once	CASSLLRGEYEQYF	TGCGCCAGCAGCCTCCTCCGCGGCGAGTACGAGCAGTACTTC
TRBV4-2	16	TRBD1	TRBJ1-2	.	CASSYNTGQEISGYTF	TGTGCCAGCAGCTATAACACGGGACAGGAGATTTCTGGCTACACCTTC
TRBV2	14	.	TRBJ2-1	.	CASSSEGPGGEQFF	TGTGCCAGCAGTAGTGAAGGGCCCGGGGGTGAGCAGTTCTTC
TRBV19	13	.	TRBJ1-1	.	CASSPQGFTETFF	TGTGCCAGTAGCCCCCAGGGATTCACTGAAACTTTCTTT
TRBV15	16	.	TRBJ2-7	.	CATSRDRGGAPYEQYF	TGTGCCACCAGCAGAGATCGTGGAGGGGCCCCCTACGAGCAGTACTTC
TRBV5-5	15	TRBD1	TRBJ1-5	.	CASSVMTGVGQPQHF	TGTGCCAGCAGCGTTATGACAGGGGTGGGTCAGCCCCAGCATTTT
TRBV7-9	14	.	TRBJ2-3	.	CASSHGQKAATQYF	TGTGCCAGCAGCCATGGACAGAAAGCAGCTACGCAGTATTTT
TRBV10-1	14	TRBD2	TRBJ2-5	.	CASSQRTSRETQYF	TGCGCCAGCAGCCAGCGGACTAGCAGGGAGACCCAGTACTTC
TRBV5-1	15	.	TRBJ2-2	once	CASSLAGGNTGELFF	TGCGCCAGCAGCTTGGCCGGCGGGAACACCGGGGAGCTGTTTTTT
TRBV7-9	15	.	TRBJ2-7	.	CASSLPTGEGYEQCF	TGTGCCAGCAGCTTACCGACAGGGGAGGGGTACGAGCAGTGCTTC
TRBV5-4	14	TRBD2	TRBJ2-5	.	CASSGGVAQETQYF	TGTGCCAGCAGCGGGGGGGTCGCACAAGAGACCCAGTACTTC
TRBV28	11	.	TRBJ2-3	.	CASSCRDTQYF	TGTGCCAGCAGCTGCAGAGATACGCAGTATTTT
TRBV2	14	.	TRBJ2-2	.	CASIPQTNTGELFF	TGTGCCAGCATTCCCCAAACGAACACCGGGGAGCTGTTTTTT